This T cell receptor beta chain was sequenced in a study of shared clonotypes between healthy human individuals. Study-level information: Each donor contributed plates that comprised three CD4 naive, three CD4 memory, two CD8 naive and one CD8 memory.

CD8 cells classed as naive were CD45RO-negative and positively selected for CCR7, excluding terminally differentiated effector memory CD45RA+ cells. The method was immunoSEQ multiplex PCR; TCRdb's version includes in-frame clones alone and lacks a portion of them. Of almost 700,000 clones listed, 92% are singletons. This TCR was recovered from a man younger than 40 in good health. The sequencing input was naive CD8+ T cells sorted from blood.

The CDR3 reads CASTQTRANEQFF. The CDR3 nucleotides read TGTGCCAGCACCCAGACTAGGGCGAATGAGCAGTTCTTC. The chain carries TRBV27 and TRBJ2-1; D perhaps matches TRBD2 (6 bases). The CDR3 contains 13 residues. Germline V gene sequence: CDR1 MNHEY, CDR2 SMNVEV (reference sequence). The ends were cut back, 7 bases at V and 7 bases at J, with 14 bases in the middle.